This paragraph reports one T cell receptor beta chain. This entry comes from a study of CD8 T cells in Susac syndrome. Per the germline V gene, CDR1 is MNHEY and CDR2 is SVGAGI. V lost 4 bases to trimming and J lost 3 bases, with 12 bases between them. The CDR3 is 14 residues long. TCR beta was sequenced from blood CD8+ and CD4+ T cells. Reverse transcription used roughly 0.45 to 1 ug RNA and random hexamers. Amplification of the TCR beta CDR3 was carried out by immunoSEQ multiplex PCR, which spanned a total of 54 Vbeta and 13 Jbeta segments. Via MiXCR, TCRdb re-called the immunoSEQ multiplex PCR reads, giving one row per CDR3 protein. The data show approximately 53,000 distinct CDR3 sequences, with around 93% seen just once and around 0.49% held by the top ten.

Material: CD8+ T cells from PBMCs. This receptor was identified in a human donor with multiple sclerosis. V usage is TRBV6-5 and J usage is TRBJ2-5, with a weak D call TRBD1 (6 bases). The CDR3 protein is CASSCPGHKETQYF. CDR3 DNA: TGTGCCAGCAGTTGCCCGGGACACAAAGAGACCCAGTACTTC.